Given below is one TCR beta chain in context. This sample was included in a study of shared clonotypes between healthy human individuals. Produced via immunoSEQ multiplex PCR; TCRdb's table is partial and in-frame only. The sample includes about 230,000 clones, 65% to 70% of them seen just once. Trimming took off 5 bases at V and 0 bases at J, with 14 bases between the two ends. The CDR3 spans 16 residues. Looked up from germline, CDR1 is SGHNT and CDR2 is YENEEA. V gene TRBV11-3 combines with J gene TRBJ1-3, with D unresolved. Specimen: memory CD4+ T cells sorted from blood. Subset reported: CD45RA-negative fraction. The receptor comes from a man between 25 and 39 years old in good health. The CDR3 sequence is CASSPTGFHSGNTIYF. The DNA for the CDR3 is TGTGCCAGCAGCCCTACGGGTTTCCACTCTGGAAACACCATATATTTT.